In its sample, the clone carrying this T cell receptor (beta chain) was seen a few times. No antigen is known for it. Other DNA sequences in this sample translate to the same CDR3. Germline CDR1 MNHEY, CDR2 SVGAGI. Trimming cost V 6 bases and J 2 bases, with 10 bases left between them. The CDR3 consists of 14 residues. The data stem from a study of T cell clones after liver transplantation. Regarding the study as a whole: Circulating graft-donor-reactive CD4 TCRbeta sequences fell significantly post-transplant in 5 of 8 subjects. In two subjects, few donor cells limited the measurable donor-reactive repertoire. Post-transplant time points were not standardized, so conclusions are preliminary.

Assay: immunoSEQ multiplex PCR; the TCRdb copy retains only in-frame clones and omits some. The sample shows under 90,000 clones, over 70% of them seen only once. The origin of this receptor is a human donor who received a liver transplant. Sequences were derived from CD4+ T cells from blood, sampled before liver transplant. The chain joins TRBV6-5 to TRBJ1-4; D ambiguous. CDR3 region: CASRRGWTNEKLFF. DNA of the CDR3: TGTGCCAGCAGGAGAGGGTGGACTAATGAAAAACTGTTTTTT.